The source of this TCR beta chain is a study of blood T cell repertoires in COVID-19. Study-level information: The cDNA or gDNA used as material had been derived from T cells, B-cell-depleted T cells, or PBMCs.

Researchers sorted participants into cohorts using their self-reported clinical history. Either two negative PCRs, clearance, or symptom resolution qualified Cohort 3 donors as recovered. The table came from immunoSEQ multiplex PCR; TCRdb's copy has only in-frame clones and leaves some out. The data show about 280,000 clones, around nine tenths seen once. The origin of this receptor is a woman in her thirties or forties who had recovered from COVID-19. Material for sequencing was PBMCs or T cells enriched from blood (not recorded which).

The CDR3 spells CASSGPGLSTGELFF. The CDR3 DNA sequence: TGTGCCAGCAGCGGACCGGGACTAAGTACCGGGGAGCTGTTTTTT. The chain is built from TRBV5-4 and TRBJ2-2; 7 bases are shared with TRBD2. V lost 4 bases, J lost 5 bases, and 8 bases stayed unmatched. Germline lookup yields CDR1 SGHNT and CDR2 YYREEE (reference sequence). This CDR3 is 15 amino acids long. Full variable domain (missing parts from reference TRBV5-4 and TRBJ2-2): ETGVTQSPTHLIKTRGQQVTLRCSSQSGHNTVSWYQQALGQGPQFIFQYYREEENGRGNFPPRFSGLQFPNYSSELNVNALELDDSALYLCASSGPGLSTGELFFGEGSRLTVL.